The text below deals with one T cell receptor (beta chain). Original processing methods: The authors estimated nucleated cell counts from reference gene primer amplification. Profiling relied on immunoSEQ multiplex PCR, and the TCRdb table lists in-frame clones only, not all of them. V and J calls and clone size are copied from that table; D and trimming were computed from the DNA. The table lists hundreds of thousands of clones, roughly 92% of them singletons. The sample belongs to a study of blood T cell repertoires in COVID-19. Turning to the study itself: Nucleic acid was either cDNA or gDNA, and it came from T cells, B-cell-depleted T cells, or PBMCs.

CDR1 is MGHRA and CDR2 is YSYEKL in the germline V gene. V was trimmed by 0 bases and J by 1 base, leaving 13 bases between them. The CDR3 has 17 residues. The sample was peripheral blood. The chain is built from TRBV4-1 and TRBJ2-1, with D hard to call. This clonotype was obtained from a man in his sixties with COVID-19, enrolled during active disease. Written as DNA, the CDR3 is TGCGCCAGCAGCCAAGACGTCGCGGCCTCGTCCTACAATGAGCAGTTCTTC. Encoded protein: CASSQDVAASSYNEQFF.